This T cell receptor (beta chain) was obtained from a study of blood T cell repertoires in COVID-19. Trimming pared 5 bases from V and 2 bases from J, leaving 15 bases between. Germline loops: CDR1 MDHEN, CDR2 SYDVKM. The CDR3 extends over 16 amino acids. The method was immunoSEQ multiplex PCR; TCRdb's version includes in-frame clones alone and lacks a portion of them. The sample holds tens of thousands of clones; roughly 80% are singletons and the top ten take 4% to 5.5%. This receptor was taken from a woman older than 75 with active or convalescent COVID-19. The chain combines TRBV28 with TRBJ1-4, with D possibly being TRBD1 (5 bases). Material: peripheral blood. The CDR3 region has the DNA TGTGCCAGCAGTATCCAGGGATCAGGGACTAATGAAAAACTGTTTTTT. It yields the protein CASSIQGSGTNEKLFF.